This passage covers 17 T cell receptor beta chains from one sample sequenced in a study of blood T cell repertoires in COVID-19. TCRdb's table, derived via immunoSEQ multiplex PCR, lists solely in-frame clones and lacks some. The table shows 200,000 to 300,000 clones, with around 83% occurring only once. Sequencing used peripheral blood. The receptors here all came from a man in his forties or fifties who had recovered from COVID-19.

The chain recombines TRBV7-8 with TRBJ1-2; TRBD1 is a possible D gene (5 bases). This CDR3 contains 13 residues. Germline V lookup: CDR1 SGHVS, CDR2 FQNEAQ. V lost 6 bases and J 6 bases, leaving 14 bases between the germline ends. CDR3 DNA sequence: TGTGCCAGCAGTTCACCGGACAAAAATGGCTACACCTTC. Translating gives CASSSPDKNGYTF.

The rearrangement joins TRBV11-2 to TRBJ2-7; 8 bases are a match to TRBD2. CDR1 is SGHAT, CDR2 FQNNGV, per germline. The V and J ends lost 2 bases and 0 bases, in that order; junction bases with no gene match: 6. There are 16 residues in the CDR3. CDR3 coding DNA: TGTGCCAGCAGCTTAAGCGGGGGCACAAGCTCCTACGAGCAGTACTTC. This codes for CASSLSGGTSSYEQYF.

This chain links TRBV6-4 with TRBJ2-2, with no clear D. Trimming stripped 0 bases from V and 5 bases from J, with 4 bases between. Germline loops: CDR1 MRHNA, CDR2 SNTAGT. The CDR3 is made up of 13 amino acids. The CDR3, as DNA: TGTGCCAGCAGTGACTCGACAACCGGGGAGCTGTTTTTT. It specifies CASSDSTTGELFF.

This sequence joins TRBV6-2 or TRBV6-3 and TRBJ2-6; TRBD1 might be the D (5 bases). V gave up 5 bases and J gave up 1 base, with 12 bases separating them. Germline loops: CDR1 MNHEY, CDR2 SVGEGT. The CDR3 length is 16 residues. The CDR3 DNA reads as TGTGCCAGCAGTCATATCAGGGTTTCTGGGGCCAACGTCCTGACTTTC. It encodes CASSHIRVSGANVLTF.

The chain carries TRBV6-9 and TRBJ1-4; TRBD1 matches at 8 bases. V lost 4 bases, J lost 7 bases, and 5 bases stayed unmatched. Germline CDR1 reads MNHGY; CDR2 reads SVAAGI. CDR3 length: 14 amino acids. Written as DNA, the CDR3 is TGTGCCAGCAGTTCCAGGGGGCGTCTTGAAAAACTGTTTTTT. Its translation is CASSSRGRLEKLFF.

The rearrangement uses TRBV6-2 or TRBV6-3 and TRBJ2-2; D call uncertain. V lost 6 bases, J lost 1 base, and 6 bases lay in between. The CDR3 length is 13 residues. Germline V gives CDR1 MNHEY, CDR2 SVGEGT. The CDR3: CASSPLNTGELFF. The CDR3 bases are TGTGCCAGCAGCCCTCTGAACACCGGGGAGCTGTTTTTT.

J is TRBJ2-1 and V is TRBV5-4; D unclear. CDR1 and CDR2 (germline): SGHNT, YYREEE (reference sequence). The V gene lost 1 base and the J gene lost 7 bases, with 6 bases spanning the gap. This CDR3 is 12 amino acids long. The CDR3 sequence is CASSLSMNEQFF. CDR3 DNA: TGTGCCAGCAGCTTGTCAATGAATGAGCAGTTCTTC.

This clone was detected only once. J is TRBJ2-3 and V is TRBV2; 11 bases fit TRBD1. Germline CDR1 reads SNHLY; CDR2 reads FYNNEI. The CDR3 extends over 15 amino acids. With 7 bases clipped from V and 4 bases from J, the junction kept 7 bases outside the gene matches. The CDR3 nucleotides are TGTGCCAGCAATCCAGGACAGGGGGCCTCAGATACGCAGTATTTT. Protein sequence: CASNPGQGASDTQYF.

The rearrangement uses TRBV27 and TRBJ1-2; the D gene is possibly TRBD1 (6 bases). V lost 5 bases and J 6 bases, leaving 13 bases between the germline ends. CDR3 length: 13 residues. In germline, CDR1 is MNHEY, CDR2 SMNVEV (reference sequence). CDR3 nucleotide sequence: TGTGCCAGCAGTCAGAACAGGGAACATGGCTACACCTTC. It is translated as CASSQNREHGYTF.

The CDR3 coding sequence is TGTGCCAGCAGCAAAGAGGGGCGAGGCAATCAGCCCCAGCATTTT. Its protein product is CASSKEGRGNQPQHF. The rearrangement joins TRBV21-1 to TRBJ1-5; the D call TRBD1 from the table was never checked on the DNA. TRBV21-1 corresponds to a pseudogene. This CDR3 is built from 15 residues.

This rearrangement joins TRBV30 to TRBJ1-5; D is unclear. Germline V gene lookup returns CDR1 GTSNPN and CDR2 SVGIG (reference sequence). Trimming cost V 0 bases and J 7 bases, with 10 bases left between them. This CDR3 has 13 amino acids. CDR3 residues: CAWSVQGGQPQHF. Written as DNA, the CDR3 is TGTGCCTGGAGTGTACAAGGCGGCCAGCCCCAGCATTTT.

The chain uses TRBV9 and TRBJ2-7; a possible D gene is TRBD1 (6 bases). Trimming cost V 7 bases and J 6 bases, with 14 bases left between them. Germline V gene lookup returns CDR1 SGDLS and CDR2 YYNGEE. This CDR3 comprises 12 residues. The CDR3 loop is CASESVGGEQYF. The CDR3 bases are TGTGCCAGCGAGAGCGTAGGGGGCGAGCAGTACTTC.

There are a few counts of this clone. The same CDR3 also results from other DNA sequences found in this sample. The chain combines TRBV6-5 with TRBJ2-7; tentative D call: TRBD2 (5 bases). Trimming left V 6 bases short and J 4 bases short, with 7 bases between. There are 11 residues in the CDR3. Germline V gene data show CDR1 as MNHEY and CDR2 as SVGAGI. The CDR3 coding sequence is TGTGCCAGCAGCACGGGGTACGAGCAGTACTTC. Its translation is CASSTGYEQYF.

The chain employs TRBV3-1 (or the pseudogene TRBV3-2) and TRBJ2-7; 7 nucleotides agree with TRBD1. With 4 bases clipped from V and 2 bases from J, the junction kept 5 bases outside the gene matches. CDR3 size: 14 residues. Per the germline V gene, CDR1 is LGHDT and CDR2 is YNNKEL (reference sequence). CDR3 DNA: TGTGCCAGCAGCCGAATGGGACAGACCTACGAGCAGTACTTC. It codes for CASSRMGQTYEQYF.

V gene TRBV7-9 combines with J gene TRBJ1-1; TRBD1 agrees at 9 bases. The CDR3 length is 16 residues. The J segment lost 5 bases and the V segment lost 5 bases, leaving 12 bases of the junction unmatched. CDR1 is SEHNR and CDR2 is FQNEAQ in the germline V gene (reference sequence). CDR3 in amino acids: CASSNPRDRDVTEAFF. For the CDR3, the DNA is TGTGCCAGCAGCAACCCCCGGGACAGGGACGTGACTGAAGCTTTCTTT. The complete variable domain, with remaining parts taken from reference TRBV7-9 and TRBJ1-1, reads DTGVSQNPRHKITKRGQNVTFRCDPISEHNRLYWYRQTLGQGPEFLTYFQNEAQLEKSRLLSDRFSAERPKGSFSTLEIQRTEQGDSAMYLCASSNPRDRDVTEAFFGQGTRLTVV.

Only one count was recorded for this clone. The rearrangement joins TRBV25-1 to TRBJ1-1; TRBD1 matches at 11 bases. There are 15 residues in the CDR3. The V gene's germline CDR1 is MGHDK and CDR2 SYGVNS. Trimming removed 4 bases from V and 5 bases from J; junction bases left unmatched: 6. The CDR3 DNA reads as TGTGCCAGCAGTGGGGGACAGGGGGAAGAAACTGAAGCTTTCTTT. Translating it yields CASSGGQGEETEAFF.

The sample holds one count of this clone. The chain is built from TRBV18 and TRBJ1-1; D not resolved. V lost 1 base and J 10 bases, leaving 19 bases between the germline ends. Per germline, CDR1 KGHSH and CDR2 LQKENI. This CDR3 has 15 amino acids. For the CDR3, the DNA is TGTGCCAGCTCACCACTCGCGGGGAATCCCGAAGGAGCTTTCTTT. Amino acid sequence: CASSPLAGNPEGAFF. Full variable domain (missing parts from reference TRBV18 and TRBJ1-1): NAGVMQNPRHLVRRRGQEARLRCSPMKGHSHVYWYRQLPEEGLKFMVYLQKENIIDESGMPKERFSAEFPKEGPSILRIQQVVRGDSAAYFCASSPLAGNPEGAFFGQGTRLTVV.